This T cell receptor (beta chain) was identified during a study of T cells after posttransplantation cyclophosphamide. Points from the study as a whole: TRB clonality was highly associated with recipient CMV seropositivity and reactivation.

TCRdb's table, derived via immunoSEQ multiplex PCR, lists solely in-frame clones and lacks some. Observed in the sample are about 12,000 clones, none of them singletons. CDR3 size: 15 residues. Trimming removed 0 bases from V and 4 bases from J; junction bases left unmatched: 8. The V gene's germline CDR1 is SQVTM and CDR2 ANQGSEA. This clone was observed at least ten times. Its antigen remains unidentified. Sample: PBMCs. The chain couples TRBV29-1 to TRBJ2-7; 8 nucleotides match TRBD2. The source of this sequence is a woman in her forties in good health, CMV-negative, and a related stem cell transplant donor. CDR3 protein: CSVEDQGGGRYEQYF. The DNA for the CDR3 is TGCAGCGTTGAAGATCAAGGCGGCGGGAGGTACGAGCAGTACTTC.